One sample yielded the 10 T cell receptor beta chains listed below, sequenced in a study of identical twins. TCRdb re-derived calls from the 5' RACE reads in MiXCR, one entry per CDR3 protein. Found here are under 900,000 distinct CDR3 sequences, over 15% of them singletons; the top ten hold 10% to 15%. The sample was also linked to a second study, of T cells expressing NK-cell markers.

Material: PBMCs. These receptors all stem from a woman aged 18-29 years in good health.

This chain joins TRBV5-1 and TRBJ2-1, with a possible D match to TRBD2 (6 bases). CDR1 is SGHRS, CDR2 YFSETQ, per germline. The V gene lost 0 bases and the J gene lost 9 bases, with 16 bases spanning the gap. This CDR3 region has 15 residues. DNA of the CDR3: TGCGCCAGCAGCTTGGTTTTTTTGCCCGGGGGTGAGCAGTTCTTC. This codes for CASSLVFLPGGEQFF.

The chain joins TRBV5-1 to TRBJ2-3; 9 nucleotides match TRBD2. The V gene's germline CDR1 is SGHRS and CDR2 YFSETQ. The CDR3 is 17 amino acids. Trimming removed 0 bases from V and 6 bases from J; junction bases left unmatched: 11. The CDR3 DNA reads TGCGCCAGCAGCTTGGCCGCGGGAGGGCCGTTCGAGGATACGCAGTATTTT. This encodes CASSLAAGGPFEDTQYF.

The chain carries TRBV2 and TRBJ1-5, with a possible D match to TRBD1 (6 bases). V lost 6 bases and J 7 bases, leaving 19 bases between the germline ends. Germline CDR1 and CDR2: SNHLY and FYNNEI. The CDR3 covers 15 residues. The CDR3: CASRGGTFGRQPQHF. CDR3 nucleotide sequence: TGTGCCAGCAGGGGAGGGACATTTGGTCGGCAGCCCCAGCATTTT.

This clonotype was picked up a small number of times. The genes are TRBV28 and TRBJ2-7; D is ambiguous. Trimming shortened V by 6 bases and J by 4 bases, and 7 bases separated the two germline ends. The CDR3 has 11 residues. Germline CDR1 MDHEN, CDR2 SYDVKM. CDR3 DNA sequence: TGTGCCAGCAGGAACACGTACGAGCAGTACTTC. It yields the protein CASRNTYEQYF. The whole variable domain, filled in from reference TRBV28 and TRBJ2-7, reads DVKVTQSSRYLVKRTGEKVFLECVQDMDHENMFWYRQDPGLGLRLIYFSYDVKMKEKGDIPEGYSVSREKKERFSLILESASTNQTSMYLCASRNTYEQYFGPGTRLTVT.

The sample holds a few counts of this clonotype. The V call is TRBV18, the J call TRBJ2-2, with D hard to call. V gave up 6 bases and J gave up 0 bases, with 11 bases separating them. Germline V gene sequence: CDR1 KGHSH, CDR2 LQKENI. The CDR3 sequence is 15 residues long. The CDR3 sequence is CASSHGTANTGELFF. The CDR3 DNA reads TGTGCCAGCTCCCACGGCACGGCGAACACCGGGGAGCTGTTTTTT. The variable domain in full, completed from reference TRBV18 and TRBJ2-2, reads NAGVMQNPRHLVRRRGQEARLRCSPMKGHSHVYWYRQLPEEGLKFMVYLQKENIIDESGMPKERFSAEFPKEGPSILRIQQVVRGDSAAYFCASSHGTANTGELFFGEGSRLTVL.

This clonotype was seen only a few times. This chain links TRBV12-3 or TRBV12-4 with TRBJ1-2; 9 positions agree with TRBD1. This CDR3 has 13 residues. Trimming took 7 bases from V and 5 from J; bases not matched to a gene: 5. CDR3 in amino acids: CASIRQGEYGYTF. CDR3 bases: TGTGCCAGCATAAGACAGGGGGAATATGGCTACACCTTC.

V gene TRBV12-3 or TRBV12-4 combines with J gene TRBJ2-3; possibly TRBD1 for D (6 bases). Trimming cost V 4 bases and J 0 bases, with 14 bases left between them. CDR3 length equals 16 residues. The CDR3 loop is CASSSFPRGSTDTQYF. CDR3 DNA sequence: TGTGCCAGCAGTTCCTTCCCTAGGGGGAGCACAGATACGCAGTATTTT.

This sequence joins TRBV20-1 and TRBJ2-5; 8 bases agree with TRBD2. CDR3 length equals 12 residues. With V trimmed by 7 bases and J by 7 bases, 8 bases remained unmatched. Germline assignment: CDR1 DFQATT and CDR2 SNEGSKA (reference sequence). CDR3: CSGGAGAGTQYF. CDR3 coding DNA: TGCAGTGGTGGAGCGGGGGCCGGGACCCAGTACTTC.

This clonotype showed up many times. V is TRBV2 and J is TRBJ2-7, with D maybe TRBD1 (6 bases). Trimming shortened V by 3 bases and J by 4 bases, and 13 bases separated the two germline ends. This CDR3 has 14 amino acids. The germline CDR1 and CDR2 sequences are SNHLY and FYNNEI. Here the CDR3 DNA reads TGTGCCAGCAGTGATCAGGGGCTAGAATACGAGCAGTACTTC. It is translated as CASSDQGLEYEQYF.

This clonotype was observed at least ten times. The genes are TRBV6-8 and TRBJ2-5; 7 nucleotides line up with TRBD1. The V gene end was trimmed by 6 bases and the J gene end by 3 bases; junction bases not matched to a gene: 19. The germline V gene has CDR1 MNHGY and CDR2 SAAAGT. CDR3 size: 18 residues. CDR3 protein: CASSSPVDRVRKEETQYF. DNA of the CDR3: TGTGCCAGCAGCTCCCCCGTAGACAGGGTCAGGAAAGAAGAGACCCAGTACTTC.